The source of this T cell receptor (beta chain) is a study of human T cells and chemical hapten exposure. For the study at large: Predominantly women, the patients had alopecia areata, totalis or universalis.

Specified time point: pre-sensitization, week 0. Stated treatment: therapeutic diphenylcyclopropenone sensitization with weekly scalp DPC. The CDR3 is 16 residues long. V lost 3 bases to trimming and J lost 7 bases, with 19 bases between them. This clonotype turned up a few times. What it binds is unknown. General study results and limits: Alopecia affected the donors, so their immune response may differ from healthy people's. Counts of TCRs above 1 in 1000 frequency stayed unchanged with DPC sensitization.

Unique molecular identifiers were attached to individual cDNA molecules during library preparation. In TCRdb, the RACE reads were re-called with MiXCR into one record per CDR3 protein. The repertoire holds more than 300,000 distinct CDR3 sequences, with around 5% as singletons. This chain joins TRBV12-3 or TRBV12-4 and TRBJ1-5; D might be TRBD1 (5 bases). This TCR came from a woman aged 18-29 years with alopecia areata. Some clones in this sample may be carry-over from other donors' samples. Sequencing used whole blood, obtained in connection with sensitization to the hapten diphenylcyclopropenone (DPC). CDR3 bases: TGTGCCAGCAGTTTCCGGGCAGGGTCCACAAAACAGCCCCAGCATTTT. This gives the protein CASSFRAGSTKQPQHF.